The entry that follows covers one T cell receptor (beta chain) sequence. The antigen remains unidentified. Only in-frame clones appear in the TCRdb table, and some are missing; sequencing was by immunoSEQ multiplex PCR. This table holds under 300,000 clones, approximately 76% found once. The data originate from a study of cytotoxic CD8 clonotypes in ibrutinib-treated CLL. Findings and limits, study-wide: Clonality increased with ibrutinib response but returned toward baseline at progression.

V dropped 2 bases and J dropped 0 bases, with 12 bases sitting between them. The CDR3 is 16 amino acids. CDR1 and CDR2 (germline): SGDLS, YYNGEE. The receptor was derived from a human donor with chronic lymphocytic leukemia. The chain combines TRBV9 with TRBJ1-3; no clear D. Here the sequenced sample was PBMCs, taken at disease progression, from a patient treated with ibrutinib. CDR3 region: CASSVSSAASGNTIYF. Written as DNA, the CDR3 is TGTGCCAGCAGCGTTAGTTCGGCAGCCTCTGGAAACACCATATATTTT.